Listed here are 25 T cell receptor beta chains from one sample, sequenced in a study of shared clonotypes between healthy human individuals. The naive CD8 subset, CD45RO-negative cells positively selected for CCR7, excluded terminally differentiated effector memory CD45RA+ cells. Some clones are missing from TCRdb's copy, which holds only in-frame ones; the method was immunoSEQ multiplex PCR. In the table there are about 2,200,000 clones, under 95% of which are singletons. The sample comprised naive CD8+ T cells from PBMCs. All receptors come from a man younger than 35 in good health. Some clones in this sample may be carry-over from other donors' samples.

The count of this clone is one. The V call is TRBV7-8, the J call TRBJ2-5; 14 nucleotides agree with TRBD2. The V gene end was trimmed by 6 bases and the J gene end by 4 bases; junction bases not matched to a gene: 13. Germline V gene sequence: CDR1 SGHVS, CDR2 FQNEAQ. This CDR3 spans 18 amino acids. This chain's CDR3 is CASRRGTSGSHTAETQYF. DNA for the CDR3: TGTGCCAGCAGGCGTGGGACTAGCGGGAGTCATACCGCAGAGACCCAGTACTTC.

In regard to this clone: Other nucleotide sequences in the sample specify the same CDR3. The gene calls are TRBV27 and TRBJ2-7, with D perhaps matching TRBD1 or TRBD2 (6 bases each). V gave up 6 bases and J gave up 3 bases, with 15 bases separating them. The CDR3 totals 14 residues. Germline V gene sequence: CDR1 MNHEY, CDR2 SMNVEV (reference sequence). The CDR3 nucleotides are TGTGCCAGCAGCTGGGGGGCCGGCGACTACGAGCAGTACTTC. It yields the protein CASSWGAGDYEQYF.

The chain joins TRBV7-3 to TRBJ2-2; the match to TRBD1 covers 9 bases. Germline V gene sequence: CDR1 SGHTA, CDR2 FQGTGA. CDR3 length equals 15 residues. J was trimmed by 6 bases and V by 5 bases; bases with no gene match: 7. CDR3 bases: TGTGCCAGCAGCGACAGGGACAGGGAGGCCGGGGAGCTGTTTTTT. Protein sequence: CASSDRDREAGELFF. Using reference TRBV7-3 and TRBJ2-2 for the parts outside the CDR3, the full variable domain is GAGVSQTPSNKVTEKGKYVELRCDPISGHTALYWYRQSLGQGPEFLIYFQGTGAADDSGLPNDRFFAVRPEGSVSTLKIQRTERGDSAVYLCASSDRDREAGELFFGEGSRLTVL.

The chain combines TRBV19 with TRBJ2-6; no clear D gene. V was clipped by 3 bases and J by 1 base, with 13 bases between them. Germline V gene sequence: CDR1 LNHDA, CDR2 SQIVND (reference sequence). CDR3 length: 17 residues. In DNA form, the CDR3 reads TGTGCCAGTAGTATTTGGCAAGGGCCATCTGGGGCCAACGTCCTGACTTTC. It encodes CASSIWQGPSGANVLTF.

The rearrangement links TRBV19 to TRBJ2-7; 8 bases match TRBD2. From germline, CDR1 is LNHDA and CDR2 SQIVND (reference sequence). Trimming cost V 4 bases and J 6 bases; bases outside gene matches: 5. This CDR3 contains 13 residues. The CDR3 is CASSTGLAIEQYF. The CDR3 bases are TGTGCCAGTAGTACCGGACTAGCCATCGAGCAGTACTTC. The whole variable domain, filled in from reference TRBV19 and TRBJ2-7, reads DGGITQSPKYLFRKEGQNVTLSCEQNLNHDAMYWYRQDPGQGLRLIYYSQIVNDFQKGDIAEGYSVSREKKESFPLTVTSAQKNPTAFYLCASSTGLAIEQYFGPGTRLTVT.

The V gene is TRBV27, the J gene TRBJ2-1; D is possibly TRBD2 (6 bases). The CDR3 has 14 amino acids. Germline-derived CDR1 and CDR2 are MNHEY and SMNVEV (reference sequence). Trimming stripped 5 bases from V and 6 bases from J, with 14 bases between. CDR3 region: CASSPTGGVNEQFF. The DNA of the CDR3 is TGTGCCAGCAGTCCCACCGGAGGGGTCAATGAGCAGTTCTTC.

This chain uses TRBV27 with TRBJ1-2; 8 bases map to TRBD1. The germline CDR1 and CDR2 sequences are MNHEY and SMNVEV (reference sequence). V lost 10 bases, J lost 3 bases, and 4 bases stayed unmatched. This CDR3 is built from 12 residues. DNA of the CDR3: TGTGCCACCCTGGGACAGGACTATGGCTACACCTTC. Protein product: CATLGQDYGYTF.

The V and J genes are TRBV6-5 and TRBJ2-1; no definite D call. In germline, CDR1 is MNHEY, CDR2 SVGAGI. V shed 2 bases and J shed 2 bases, with 7 bases lying between them. The CDR3 has 14 residues. CDR3: CASSYVSTYNEQFF. The CDR3 nucleotides are TGTGCCAGCAGTTACGTAAGCACCTACAATGAGCAGTTCTTC.

This chain uses TRBV19 with TRBJ2-2; 8 bases align to TRBD1. CDR1 and CDR2 from the germline V gene are LNHDA and SQIVND (reference sequence). The CDR3 covers 15 residues. The J segment lost 4 bases and the V segment lost 5 bases, leaving 6 bases of the junction unmatched. CDR3 coding DNA: TGTGCCAGTAGTTCAGGACAGGGTTTCACCGGGGAGCTGTTTTTT. It is translated as CASSSGQGFTGELFF.

This chain connects TRBV5-8 to TRBJ2-7; 7 bases are shared with TRBD1. The CDR3 runs to 16 residues. Germline CDR1 is SGHTS and CDR2 is YDEGEE. Unmatched junction bases numbered 12, after V lost 4 bases and J lost 2 bases. CDR3 bases: TGTGCCAGCAGCCGCACAGTAGGGACAGCGACCTACGAGCAGTACTTC. Translating it yields CASSRTVGTATYEQYF.

The genes are TRBV28 and TRBJ1-1; D is possibly TRBD1 (5 bases). Trimming removed 6 bases at V and 7 bases at J, with 15 bases between. The CDR3 spans 13 residues. Germline V gene sequence: CDR1 MDHEN, CDR2 SYDVKM. The CDR3 bases are TGTGCCAGCAGCTTGGGGAGGGGACTTGAAGCTTTCTTT. This encodes CASSLGRGLEAFF.

The V and J genes are TRBV7-8 and TRBJ2-3, with 10 bases fitting TRBD2. V dropped 2 bases and J dropped 2; count of bases not matched to a gene: 4. The CDR3 is 16 amino acids. From germline, CDR1 is SGHVS and CDR2 FQNEAQ. CDR3 nucleotides: TGTGCCAGCAGCTTACGGACTAGCGGAAACACAGATACGCAGTATTTT. Its translation: CASSLRTSGNTDTQYF.

The rearrangement uses TRBV11-2 and TRBJ2-7; 9 positions agree with TRBD1. The CDR3 totals 16 residues. Germline CDR1 reads SGHAT; CDR2 reads FQNNGV. Losses at the gene ends were 5 bases for V and 6 bases for J; bases not matched to a gene: 14. The CDR3: CASSRNLGTGFIEQYF. In nucleotides, the CDR3 is TGTGCCAGCAGCCGAAACTTGGGGACAGGGTTTATCGAGCAGTACTTC.

The rearrangement links TRBV19 to TRBJ1-1; D is perhaps TRBD1 (5 bases). The CDR3 is 16 residues long. Trimming pared 1 base from V and 1 base from J, leaving 13 bases between. The germline CDR1 and CDR2 sequences are LNHDA and SQIVND (reference sequence). CDR3 DNA: TGTGCCAGTAGTATAGTGTGGGGGGAGTCGAACACTGAAGCTTTCTTT. Translated: CASSIVWGESNTEAFF.

The genes are TRBV4-1 and TRBJ2-7, with D tentatively TRBD1 or TRBD2 (5 bases each). The CDR3 contains 15 residues. V was shortened by 4 bases and J by 2 bases, with 15 bases between the two germline ends. Germline lookup yields CDR1 MGHRA and CDR2 YSYEKL. The CDR3 coding sequence is TGCGCCAGCAGCCCACTGGGGGAATCGGCCTACGAGCAGTACTTC. Amino acids: CASSPLGESAYEQYF.

J is TRBJ1-2 and V is TRBV28; TRBD1 might be the D (5 bases). Trimming removed 3 bases from V and 2 bases from J, with 7 bases in between. The CDR3 spans 13 residues. Germline-derived CDR1 and CDR2 are MDHEN and SYDVKM. The CDR3 is CASSLAGNYGYTF. CDR3 nucleotides: TGTGCCAGCAGTTTGGCAGGGAACTATGGCTACACCTTC.

In its sample, this clone was seen once. The chain combines TRBV19 with TRBJ1-2; 9 bases fit TRBD1. V was clipped by 3 bases and J by 7 bases; unmatched bases: 3. The germline V gene encodes CDR1 LNHDA and CDR2 SQIVND (reference sequence). The CDR3 extends over 13 amino acids. CDR3 in amino acids: CASSMGTGSGYTF. The CDR3 DNA follows: TGTGCCAGTAGTATGGGGACAGGGAGTGGCTACACCTTC.

V is TRBV28 and J is TRBJ2-3; D gene unclear. The V end was cut by 4 bases, the J end by 0 bases, with 14 bases between. Germline CDR1 reads MDHEN; CDR2 reads SYDVKM. The CDR3 has 16 amino acids. CDR3 loop: CASSYSLGRSTDTQYF. The CDR3 bases are TGTGCCAGCAGTTACTCCCTCGGGCGAAGCACAGATACGCAGTATTTT.

The rearrangement links TRBV9 to TRBJ1-1, with 7 bases aligning to TRBD1. CDR1 and CDR2 (germline): SGDLS, YYNGEE. Trimming removed 3 bases from V and 0 bases from J; junction bases left unmatched: 5. This CDR3 has 15 amino acids. CDR3 residues: CASSAGQLMNTEAFF. CDR3 sequence (DNA): TGTGCCAGCAGCGCGGGACAGCTCATGAACACTGAAGCTTTCTTT.

This clone has more than one count but fewer than ten. The chain has TRBV30 and TRBJ1-2; D gene uncertain. Trimming cost V 7 bases and J 7 bases, with 16 bases left between them. The CDR3 is 12 residues long. Per germline, CDR1 GTSNPN and CDR2 SVGIG (reference sequence). This CDR3 reads CASEGPVGGYTF. CDR3 nucleotides: TGTGCCTCCGAAGGACCCGTTGGTGGCTACACCTTC. Filled out from reference TRBV30 and TRBJ1-2, the complete variable domain reads SQTIHQWPATLVQPVGSPLSLECTVEGTSNPNLYWYRQAAGRGLQLLFYSVGIGQISSEVPQNLSASRPQDRQFILSSKKLLLSDSGFYLCASEGPVGGYTFGSGTRLTVV.

This chain uses TRBV4-3 with TRBJ2-7; tentatively, D is TRBD1 (6 bases). CDR1 is LGHNA, CDR2 YSLEER, per germline. The CDR3 covers 16 residues. Between the trimmed V and J ends, which lost 0 bases and 3 bases, there was a span of 15 bases. The CDR3 bases are TGCGCCAGCAGCCAAGAGTGGAGGACAGACTTCTACGAGCAGTACTTC. Translation gives CASSQEWRTDFYEQYF.

The gene calls are TRBV5-1 and TRBJ2-7; 7 nucleotides align to TRBD1. CDR1 SGHRS and CDR2 YFSETQ come from the germline V gene. V was pared by 4 bases and J by 1 base, with 11 bases of the junction left unmatched. This CDR3 has 16 amino acids. The CDR3 nucleotides read TGCGCCAGCAGCCCAGTGGGTTGGGACAGTTCCTACGAGCAGTACTTC. Translating it yields CASSPVGWDSSYEQYF.

V is TRBV9 and J is TRBJ2-5, with TRBD2 identical over 7 bases. The J segment lost 1 base and the V segment lost 1 base, leaving 4 bases of the junction unmatched. The CDR3 covers 15 residues. Germline V CDR1 and CDR2: SGDLS, YYNGEE. DNA for the CDR3: TGTGCCAGCAGCGTACGGCGGGAGAGCCAAGAGACCCAGTACTTC. Translating gives CASSVRRESQETQYF. The full variable domain, its missing parts supplied by reference TRBV9 and TRBJ2-5, is DSGVTQTPKHLITATGQRVTLRCSPRSGDLSVYWYQQSLDQGLQFLIQYYNGEERAKGNILERFSAQQFPDLHSELNLSSLELGDSALYFCASSVRRESQETQYFGPGTRLLVL.

V is TRBV5-1 and J is TRBJ1-1; possibly TRBD1 for D (5 bases). There are 13 residues in the CDR3. Deletions cut 4 bases from V and 8 bases from J, with 15 bases between. Germline CDR1 reads SGHRS; CDR2 reads YFSETQ. CDR3 DNA sequence: TGCGCCAGCAGCCCGGGGGGAGATCTGGAAGCTTTCTTT. Translating it yields CASSPGGDLEAFF. Full variable domain (missing parts from reference TRBV5-1 and TRBJ1-1): KAGVTQTPRYLIKTRGQQVTLSCSPISGHRSVSWYQQTPGQGLQFLFEYFSETQRNKGNFPGRFSGRQFSNSRSEMNVSTLELGDSALYLCASSPGGDLEAFFGQGTRLTVV.

As to this clone: The same CDR3 is also encoded by other DNA sequences in this sample. The chain recombines TRBV4-3 with TRBJ2-1; D not certain. The V gene's germline CDR1 is LGHNA and CDR2 YSLEER. Trimming removed 1 base from V and 5 bases from J, with 6 bases in between. This CDR3 is 13 amino acids long. The CDR3 DNA reads as TGCGCCAGCAGCCAAGTTGGGGACAATGAGCAGTTCTTC. It translates to CASSQVGDNEQFF.